Below, 8 T cell receptor beta chains from the same sample are listed, as sequenced in a study of radiation and T cells in renal cell carcinoma. The protocol was immunoSEQ multiplex PCR, while the TCRdb copy is restricted to in-frame clones and leaves out a portion. Among approximately 100,000 clones listed, about 86% were seen once. As to time point: baseline pretreatment blood. Noted treatment: 15 Gy SBRT to primary tumor, nephrectomy 4 weeks later. The sequencing used blood, collected from a patient whose treatment included radiotherapy and nephrectomy. These receptors were obtained from a man between 50 and 59 years old with renal cell carcinoma.

The rearrangement links TRBV19 to TRBJ2-5; D is unclear. The CDR3 consists of 13 residues. Germline V gene lookup returns CDR1 LNHDA and CDR2 SQIVND (reference sequence). Trimming took off 5 bases at V and 2 bases at J, with 9 bases between the two ends. The CDR3 loop reads CASSRQVQETQYF. The CDR3 region has the DNA TGTGCCAGTAGTCGTCAGGTTCAAGAGACCCAGTACTTC.

V usage is TRBV4-3 and J usage is TRBJ2-4, with 9 bases identical to TRBD1. The germline V gene encodes CDR1 LGHNA and CDR2 YSLEER. This CDR3 comprises 18 residues. V lost 0 bases and J lost 6; bases outside the gene matches: 12. The CDR3 is CASSQDLTGGAVGNIQYF. In DNA, the CDR3 is TGCGCCAGCAGCCAAGACCTCACAGGGGGCGCGGTAGGAAACATTCAGTACTTC.

Written as DNA, the CDR3 is TGTGCCAGCTCACCAGTGGACTCTGGGGCCAACGTCCTGACTTTC. Its translation is CASSPVDSGANVLTF. The V gene is TRBV18, the J gene TRBJ2-6; no clear D. CDR1 is KGHSH, CDR2 LQKENI, per germline. The length of the CDR3 is 15 residues. The V end lost 2 bases, the J end lost 0 bases, and 5 bases lay between the germline ends.

This clone was detected a few times. V is TRBV5-4 and J is TRBJ1-1; D is undetermined. The CDR3 contains 14 residues. In germline, CDR1 is SGHNT, CDR2 YYREEE (reference sequence). Between the trimmed V and J ends, which lost 0 bases and 0 bases, there was a span of 6 bases. The CDR3 region has the DNA TGTGCCAGCAGCTTGGTACAGATGAACACTGAAGCTTTCTTT. This encodes CASSLVQMNTEAFF.

The chain has TRBV30 and TRBJ1-3; D perhaps matches TRBD1 (6 bases). The CDR3 is 17 residues long. Looked up from germline, CDR1 is GTSNPN and CDR2 is SVGIG (reference sequence). Trimming removed 0 bases at V and 0 bases at J, with 15 bases between. CDR3 nucleotides: TGTGCCTGGAGTGTGAGGGGCAGGGGAAACTCTGGAAACACCATATATTTT. It specifies CAWSVRGRGNSGNTIYF.

The rearrangement links TRBV29-1 to TRBJ2-7; 9 nucleotides align to TRBD1. Trimming removed 6 bases from V and 4 bases from J; junction bases left unmatched: 7. This CDR3 has 13 amino acids. The germline CDR1 and CDR2 sequences are SQVTM and ANQGSEA. The CDR3 sequence: CSVVTGGNYEQYF. CDR3 DNA: TGCAGCGTCGTGACAGGGGGGAATTACGAGCAGTACTTC.

The CDR3 DNA follows: TGTGCCAGTAGTATGAGCGGGGGGAACTATGGCTACACCTTC. Translation: CASSMSGGNYGYTF. The chain has TRBV19 and TRBJ1-2, with D possibly TRBD1 on 5 matching bases. Germline-derived CDR1 and CDR2 are LNHDA and SQIVND (reference sequence). The CDR3 extends over 14 amino acids. Trimming cost V 3 bases and J 2 bases, with 10 bases left between them. The full variable domain, in which reference TRBV19 and TRBJ1-2 provide the parts outside the CDR3, is DGGITQSPKYLFRKEGQNVTLSCEQNLNHDAMYWYRQDPGQGLRLIYYSQIVNDFQKGDIAEGYSVSREKKESFPLTVTSAQKNPTAFYLCASSMSGGNYGYTFGSGTRLTVV.

The V and J genes are TRBV9 and TRBJ1-1; tentative D call: TRBD1 (6 bases). The CDR3 totals 15 residues. CDR1 and CDR2 (germline): SGDLS, YYNGEE. V gave up 4 bases and J gave up 2 bases, with 15 bases separating them. The chain's CDR3 is CASSPRGGSNTEAFF. The CDR3 region has the DNA TGTGCCAGCAGCCCTAGGGGGGGTTCTAACACTGAAGCTTTCTTT.